These 27 T cell receptor beta chains share one sample of origin, sequenced in a study of blood T cell repertoires in COVID-19. Sequenced by immunoSEQ multiplex PCR; TCRdb stores in-frame clones only, minus some. In the table there are fewer than 90,000 clones, about 95% of which are singletons. Sequenced input: peripheral blood. Receptor source: a human donor with active COVID-19. The donor label of this sample is uncertain.

The chain uses TRBV19 and TRBJ2-7, with 9 positions matching TRBD1. The germline V gene encodes CDR1 LNHDA and CDR2 SQIVND (reference sequence). V lost 10 bases and J lost 0; bases outside the gene matches: 4. The CDR3 has 13 residues. For the CDR3, the DNA is TGTGCCACCAGACAGGGGGTCTCCTACGAGCAGTACTTC. This translates into CATRQGVSYEQYF. Filled out from reference TRBV19 and TRBJ2-7, the complete variable domain reads DGGITQSPKYLFRKEGQNVTLSCEQNLNHDAMYWYRQDPGQGLRLIYYSQIVNDFQKGDIAEGYSVSREKKESFPLTVTSAQKNPTAFYLCATRQGVSYEQYFGPGTRLTVT.

The J gene is TRBJ2-5, the V gene TRBV5-4; TRBD2 matches 10 bases. V lost 6 bases to trimming and J lost 11 bases; unmatched junction nucleotides: 13. The germline V gene has CDR1 SGHNT and CDR2 YYREEE (reference sequence). The CDR3 totals 14 residues. CDR3 sequence reads: CASNSRTGLAPQYF. As DNA, the CDR3 is TGTGCCAGCAACTCCCGTACGGGACTAGCGCCGCAGTACTTC.

The V and J genes are TRBV27 and TRBJ1-5, with TRBD1 matching 8 bases. Unmatched junction bases numbered 10, after V lost 5 bases and J lost 10 bases. This CDR3 comprises 14 residues. The germline V gene has CDR1 MNHEY and CDR2 SMNVEV (reference sequence). CDR3 bases: TGTGCCAGCAGTCCGCGGACAGGGTTGTTACCCCAGCATTTT. Protein sequence: CASSPRTGLLPQHF.

The chain employs TRBV5-1 and TRBJ2-3, with TRBD2 matching over 9 bases. V was clipped by 2 bases and J by 3 bases; unmatched bases: 1. The CDR3 sequence is 14 residues long. Germline V gene lookup returns CDR1 SGHRS and CDR2 YFSETQ. CDR3 protein: CASSFSGSTDTQYF. CDR3 DNA: TGCGCCAGCAGCTTTAGCGGGAGTACAGATACGCAGTATTTT. The full variable domain, with the rest looked up from reference TRBV5-1 and TRBJ2-3, is KAGVTQTPRYLIKTRGQQVTLSCSPISGHRSVSWYQQTPGQGLQFLFEYFSETQRNKGNFPGRFSGRQFSNSRSEMNVSTLELGDSALYLCASSFSGSTDTQYFGPGTRLTVL.

V gene TRBV5-4 combines with J gene TRBJ2-3; 8 bases are a match to TRBD1. J was trimmed by 1 base and V by 2 bases; bases with no gene match: 6. This CDR3 is built from 16 residues. Looked up from germline, CDR1 is SGHNT and CDR2 is YYREEE (reference sequence). This CDR3 reads CASSFGQGIGTDTQYF. The CDR3 DNA reads as TGTGCCAGCAGCTTCGGACAGGGAATAGGCACAGATACGCAGTATTTT.

This clone was seen a single time. This chain links TRBV19 with TRBJ1-1; no firm D call. Germline V gene data show CDR1 as LNHDA and CDR2 as SQIVND (reference sequence). There are 16 residues in the CDR3. Trimming took off 5 bases at V and 0 bases at J, with 16 bases between the two ends. The CDR3 nucleotides are TGTGCCAGTAGTCTTATCTCGAGTACGATGAACACTGAAGCTTTCTTT. Its protein is CASSLISSTMNTEAFF.

This chain joins TRBV6-6 and TRBJ2-2; 10 nucleotides line up with TRBD1. The V gene's germline CDR1 is MNHNY and CDR2 SVGAGI (reference sequence). CDR3 length: 15 residues. The V segment lost 6 bases and the J segment 5 bases; nucleotides outside the gene matches: 6. This chain's CDR3 is CASSRRDRGTGELFF. CDR3 sequence (DNA): TGTGCCAGCAGCCGCCGGGACAGGGGAACCGGGGAGCTGTTTTTT.

V gene TRBV3-1 (or the pseudogene TRBV3-2) combines with J gene TRBJ2-5; 8 bases match TRBD1. Trimming cost V 4 bases and J 5 bases; bases outside gene matches: 6. Germline CDR1 reads LGHDT; CDR2 reads YNNKEL (reference sequence). The CDR3 totals 14 residues. The CDR3 loop is CASSRTGRAETQYF. Here the CDR3 DNA reads TGTGCCAGCAGCCGGACAGGGCGGGCCGAGACCCAGTACTTC.

The chain uses TRBV4-1 and TRBJ1-5; no definite D call. Germline V CDR1 and CDR2: MGHRA, YSYEKL. The V end lost 0 bases, the J end lost 5 bases, and 17 bases lay between the germline ends. The CDR3 contains 17 residues. In DNA form, the CDR3 reads TGCGCCAGCAGCCAAGAAGCGGTCAGCCTCAAGTATCAGCCCCAGCATTTT. Protein product: CASSQEAVSLKYQPQHF.

This clone was picked up one time. The chain is built from TRBV19 and TRBJ2-1; TRBD2 might be the D (5 bases). V lost 3 bases and J lost 2, with 14 bases in between. CDR1 is LNHDA and CDR2 is SQIVND in the germline V gene (reference sequence). This CDR3 contains 16 residues. As DNA, the CDR3 is TGTGCCAGTAGTATGGTGGCAGCTAGCCCCTACAATGAGCAGTTCTTC. This codes for CASSMVAASPYNEQFF.

The chain recombines TRBV5-1 with TRBJ2-3; tentatively, D is TRBD2 (6 bases). Per the germline V gene, CDR1 is SGHRS and CDR2 is YFSETQ. The CDR3 length is 13 residues. Trimming took 4 bases from V and 4 from J, leaving 10 bases between them. The chain's CDR3 is CASSPGGPDTQYF. The DNA of the CDR3 is TGCGCCAGCAGCCCCGGAGGGCCAGATACGCAGTATTTT.

This chain connects TRBV5-6 to TRBJ2-3, with TRBD2 identical over 11 bases. The V segment lost 0 bases and the J segment 2 bases; nucleotides outside the gene matches: 11. Per germline, CDR1 SGHDT and CDR2 YYEEEE. This CDR3 comprises 19 residues. In DNA, the CDR3 is TGTGCCAGCAGCTTGGACTTTAGGCTAGCGGGGGGTGACACAGATACGCAGTATTTT. Protein: CASSLDFRLAGGDTDTQYF.

This chain connects TRBV6-5 to TRBJ1-4; 7 bases match TRBD1. Germline CDR1 MNHEY, CDR2 SVGAGI. This CDR3 comprises 14 residues. V shed 0 bases and J 7 bases; nucleotides not matched to a gene: 2. The CDR3 sequence is CASSYSGGREKLFF. The CDR3 DNA reads TGTGCCAGCAGTTACTCAGGGGGCCGTGAAAAACTGTTTTTT.

This rearrangement joins TRBV11-3 to TRBJ2-5, with a weak D call TRBD1 (6 bases). With 5 bases removed from V and 2 bases from J, the gap between germline ends came to 12 bases. The CDR3 covers 14 residues. CDR1 SGHNT and CDR2 YENEEA come from the germline V gene. The CDR3 nucleotides read TGTGCCAGCAGCGAAAGAGGGGGACAAGAGACCCAGTACTTC. This translates into CASSERGGQETQYF.

This chain connects TRBV6-2 or TRBV6-3 to TRBJ1-1; the D is unclear. The CDR3 has 15 residues. CDR1 and CDR2 (germline): MNHEY, SVGEGT. V lost 0 bases and J 5 bases, leaving 13 bases between the germline ends. CDR3 loop: CASSYSRAGGTEAFF. As DNA, the CDR3 is TGTGCCAGCAGTTACTCGCGAGCTGGAGGGACTGAAGCTTTCTTT.

The V gene is TRBV19, the J gene TRBJ1-6; tentative D call: TRBD1 (6 bases). Germline CDR1 LNHDA, CDR2 SQIVND (reference sequence). The CDR3 extends over 14 amino acids. V lost 5 bases and J 4 bases, leaving 9 bases between the germline ends. This CDR3 is CASSEGQYNSPLHF. The CDR3 DNA follows: TGTGCCAGTAGTGAGGGACAATATAATTCACCCCTCCACTTT.

The CDR3 nucleotides read TGTGCCAGCAGTTTGGGAGGGAATAGCAATCAGCCCCAGCATTTT. Translating gives CASSLGGNSNQPQHF. The chain uses TRBV27 and TRBJ1-5; D not certain. The V end lost 3 bases, the J end lost 0 bases, and 9 bases lay between the germline ends. The CDR3 totals 15 residues. CDR1 and CDR2 (germline): MNHEY, SMNVEV (reference sequence).

This clone was observed a single time. This chain links TRBV11-3 with TRBJ2-7; TRBD1 is a possible D gene (5 bases). Germline CDR1 and CDR2: SGHNT and YENEEA. There are 14 residues in the CDR3. V lost 1 base and J lost 0, with 7 bases in between. Written as DNA, the CDR3 is TGTGCCAGCAGCTTAGTAAGGGGCTCCTACGAGCAGTACTTC. Protein product: CASSLVRGSYEQYF. The variable domain in full, completed from reference TRBV11-3 and TRBJ2-7, reads EAGVVQSPRYKIIEKKQPVAFWCNPISGHNTLYWYLQNLGQGPELLIRYENEEAVDDSQLPKDRFSAERLKGVDSTLKIQPAELGDSAVYLCASSLVRGSYEQYFGPGTRLTVT.

A single count supports this clone. This chain uses TRBV7-9 with TRBJ1-2; a weak D match, TRBD1 (5 bases). V lost 1 base, J lost 7 bases, and 13 bases lay in between. Germline assignment: CDR1 SEHNR and CDR2 FQNEAQ (reference sequence). CDR3 length equals 14 residues. DNA for the CDR3: TGTGCCAGCAGCTTAGGGGGCGGAACGCGTGGCTACACCTTC. This codes for CASSLGGGTRGYTF.

The chain combines TRBV18 with TRBJ2-5; D is perhaps TRBD2 (5 bases). Between the trimmed V and J ends, which lost 6 bases and 0 bases, there was a span of 8 bases. The CDR3 has 13 residues. CDR1 and CDR2 (germline): KGHSH, LQKENI. DNA for the CDR3: TGTGCCAGCTCGCCGGGGAACCAAGAGACCCAGTACTTC. This sequence encodes CASSPGNQETQYF. The full variable domain, in which reference TRBV18 and TRBJ2-5 provide the parts outside the CDR3, is NAGVMQNPRHLVRRRGQEARLRCSPMKGHSHVYWYRQLPEEGLKFMVYLQKENIIDESGMPKERFSAEFPKEGPSILRIQQVVRGDSAAYFCASSPGNQETQYFGPGTRLLVL.

This clone appeared once. V usage is TRBV19 and J usage is TRBJ1-2; D may be TRBD1 (6 bases). Trimming removed 7 bases at V and 4 bases at J, with 10 bases between. CDR1 is LNHDA, CDR2 SQIVND, per germline (reference sequence). CDR3 length equals 12 residues. The CDR3 spells CASMRQAYGYTF. DNA for the CDR3: TGTGCCAGTATGCGACAGGCCTATGGCTACACCTTC.

The CDR3 is CASSLGRVGTEAFF. The DNA for the CDR3 is TGTGCCAGCAGCTTAGGCAGGGTGGGAACTGAAGCTTTCTTT. The chain couples TRBV11-3 to TRBJ1-1; D might be TRBD1 (5 bases). The V gene lost 1 base and the J gene lost 5 bases, with 11 bases spanning the gap. In germline, CDR1 is SGHNT, CDR2 YENEEA. The CDR3 loop spans 14 amino acids. The entire variable domain, with the rest obtained from reference TRBV11-3 and TRBJ1-1, is as follows: EAGVVQSPRYKIIEKKQPVAFWCNPISGHNTLYWYLQNLGQGPELLIRYENEEAVDDSQLPKDRFSAERLKGVDSTLKIQPAELGDSAVYLCASSLGRVGTEAFFGQGTRLTVV.

The chain uses TRBV4-1 and TRBJ1-5; 8 bases fit TRBD1. The CDR3 spans 15 residues. V shed 5 bases and J 2 bases; nucleotides not matched to a gene: 5. Germline CDR1 is MGHRA and CDR2 is YSYEKL. The CDR3 is CASSARGQGNQPQHF. CDR3 coding DNA: TGCGCCAGCAGCGCCAGGGGGCAGGGCAATCAGCCCCAGCATTTT.

This clone occurred once. The chain combines TRBV6-4 with TRBJ1-6; D may be TRBD1 (6 bases). This CDR3 spans 15 amino acids. The V end lost 0 bases, the J end lost 5 bases, and 8 bases lay between the germline ends. From germline, CDR1 is MRHNA and CDR2 SNTAGT. The CDR3 loop is CASSDSAGDNSPLHF. For the CDR3, the DNA is TGTGCCAGCAGTGACTCCGCAGGGGATAATTCACCCCTCCACTTT.

The CDR3 coding sequence is TGTGCCAGCAGCTTACCGGTGTCCGGGGAGCTGTTTTTT. It translates to CASSLPVSGELFF. The chain links TRBV7-2 to TRBJ2-2; no clear D. CDR1 and CDR2 (germline): SGHTA, FQGNSA. The V and J ends lost 2 bases and 6 bases respectively, with 7 bases between them. The CDR3 is 13 residues long. The variable domain in full, with the rest retrieved from reference TRBV7-2 and TRBJ2-2, is GAGVSQSPSNKVTEKGKDVELRCDPISGHTALYWYRQSLGQGLEFLIYFQGNSAPDKSGLPSDRFSAERTGGSVSTLTIQRTQQEDSAVYLCASSLPVSGELFFGEGSRLTVL.

The gene calls are TRBV7-2 and TRBJ1-1; maybe TRBD1 (6 bases). This CDR3 comprises 14 residues. Trimming left V 5 bases short and J 0 bases short, with 10 bases between. Germline assignment: CDR1 SGHTA and CDR2 FQGNSA. This chain's CDR3 is CASSIDRLNTEAFF. In nucleotides, the CDR3 is TGTGCCAGCAGCATTGACAGGTTGAACACTGAAGCTTTCTTT.

The chain couples TRBV7-9 to TRBJ2-7; tentative D call: TRBD1 (6 bases). This CDR3 spans 13 amino acids. Per germline, CDR1 SEHNR and CDR2 FQNEAQ (reference sequence). Trimming took off 5 bases at V and 3 bases at J, with 11 bases between the two ends. The DNA of the CDR3 is TGTGCCAGCAGCCTCGAGGGGGTCTACGAGCAGTACTTC. Residues: CASSLEGVYEQYF. Using reference TRBV7-9 and TRBJ2-7 for the parts outside the CDR3, the full variable domain is DTGVSQNPRHKITKRGQNVTFRCDPISEHNRLYWYRQTLGQGPEFLTYFQNEAQLEKSRLLSDRFSAERPKGSFSTLEIQRTEQGDSAMYLCASSLEGVYEQYFGPGTRLTVT.